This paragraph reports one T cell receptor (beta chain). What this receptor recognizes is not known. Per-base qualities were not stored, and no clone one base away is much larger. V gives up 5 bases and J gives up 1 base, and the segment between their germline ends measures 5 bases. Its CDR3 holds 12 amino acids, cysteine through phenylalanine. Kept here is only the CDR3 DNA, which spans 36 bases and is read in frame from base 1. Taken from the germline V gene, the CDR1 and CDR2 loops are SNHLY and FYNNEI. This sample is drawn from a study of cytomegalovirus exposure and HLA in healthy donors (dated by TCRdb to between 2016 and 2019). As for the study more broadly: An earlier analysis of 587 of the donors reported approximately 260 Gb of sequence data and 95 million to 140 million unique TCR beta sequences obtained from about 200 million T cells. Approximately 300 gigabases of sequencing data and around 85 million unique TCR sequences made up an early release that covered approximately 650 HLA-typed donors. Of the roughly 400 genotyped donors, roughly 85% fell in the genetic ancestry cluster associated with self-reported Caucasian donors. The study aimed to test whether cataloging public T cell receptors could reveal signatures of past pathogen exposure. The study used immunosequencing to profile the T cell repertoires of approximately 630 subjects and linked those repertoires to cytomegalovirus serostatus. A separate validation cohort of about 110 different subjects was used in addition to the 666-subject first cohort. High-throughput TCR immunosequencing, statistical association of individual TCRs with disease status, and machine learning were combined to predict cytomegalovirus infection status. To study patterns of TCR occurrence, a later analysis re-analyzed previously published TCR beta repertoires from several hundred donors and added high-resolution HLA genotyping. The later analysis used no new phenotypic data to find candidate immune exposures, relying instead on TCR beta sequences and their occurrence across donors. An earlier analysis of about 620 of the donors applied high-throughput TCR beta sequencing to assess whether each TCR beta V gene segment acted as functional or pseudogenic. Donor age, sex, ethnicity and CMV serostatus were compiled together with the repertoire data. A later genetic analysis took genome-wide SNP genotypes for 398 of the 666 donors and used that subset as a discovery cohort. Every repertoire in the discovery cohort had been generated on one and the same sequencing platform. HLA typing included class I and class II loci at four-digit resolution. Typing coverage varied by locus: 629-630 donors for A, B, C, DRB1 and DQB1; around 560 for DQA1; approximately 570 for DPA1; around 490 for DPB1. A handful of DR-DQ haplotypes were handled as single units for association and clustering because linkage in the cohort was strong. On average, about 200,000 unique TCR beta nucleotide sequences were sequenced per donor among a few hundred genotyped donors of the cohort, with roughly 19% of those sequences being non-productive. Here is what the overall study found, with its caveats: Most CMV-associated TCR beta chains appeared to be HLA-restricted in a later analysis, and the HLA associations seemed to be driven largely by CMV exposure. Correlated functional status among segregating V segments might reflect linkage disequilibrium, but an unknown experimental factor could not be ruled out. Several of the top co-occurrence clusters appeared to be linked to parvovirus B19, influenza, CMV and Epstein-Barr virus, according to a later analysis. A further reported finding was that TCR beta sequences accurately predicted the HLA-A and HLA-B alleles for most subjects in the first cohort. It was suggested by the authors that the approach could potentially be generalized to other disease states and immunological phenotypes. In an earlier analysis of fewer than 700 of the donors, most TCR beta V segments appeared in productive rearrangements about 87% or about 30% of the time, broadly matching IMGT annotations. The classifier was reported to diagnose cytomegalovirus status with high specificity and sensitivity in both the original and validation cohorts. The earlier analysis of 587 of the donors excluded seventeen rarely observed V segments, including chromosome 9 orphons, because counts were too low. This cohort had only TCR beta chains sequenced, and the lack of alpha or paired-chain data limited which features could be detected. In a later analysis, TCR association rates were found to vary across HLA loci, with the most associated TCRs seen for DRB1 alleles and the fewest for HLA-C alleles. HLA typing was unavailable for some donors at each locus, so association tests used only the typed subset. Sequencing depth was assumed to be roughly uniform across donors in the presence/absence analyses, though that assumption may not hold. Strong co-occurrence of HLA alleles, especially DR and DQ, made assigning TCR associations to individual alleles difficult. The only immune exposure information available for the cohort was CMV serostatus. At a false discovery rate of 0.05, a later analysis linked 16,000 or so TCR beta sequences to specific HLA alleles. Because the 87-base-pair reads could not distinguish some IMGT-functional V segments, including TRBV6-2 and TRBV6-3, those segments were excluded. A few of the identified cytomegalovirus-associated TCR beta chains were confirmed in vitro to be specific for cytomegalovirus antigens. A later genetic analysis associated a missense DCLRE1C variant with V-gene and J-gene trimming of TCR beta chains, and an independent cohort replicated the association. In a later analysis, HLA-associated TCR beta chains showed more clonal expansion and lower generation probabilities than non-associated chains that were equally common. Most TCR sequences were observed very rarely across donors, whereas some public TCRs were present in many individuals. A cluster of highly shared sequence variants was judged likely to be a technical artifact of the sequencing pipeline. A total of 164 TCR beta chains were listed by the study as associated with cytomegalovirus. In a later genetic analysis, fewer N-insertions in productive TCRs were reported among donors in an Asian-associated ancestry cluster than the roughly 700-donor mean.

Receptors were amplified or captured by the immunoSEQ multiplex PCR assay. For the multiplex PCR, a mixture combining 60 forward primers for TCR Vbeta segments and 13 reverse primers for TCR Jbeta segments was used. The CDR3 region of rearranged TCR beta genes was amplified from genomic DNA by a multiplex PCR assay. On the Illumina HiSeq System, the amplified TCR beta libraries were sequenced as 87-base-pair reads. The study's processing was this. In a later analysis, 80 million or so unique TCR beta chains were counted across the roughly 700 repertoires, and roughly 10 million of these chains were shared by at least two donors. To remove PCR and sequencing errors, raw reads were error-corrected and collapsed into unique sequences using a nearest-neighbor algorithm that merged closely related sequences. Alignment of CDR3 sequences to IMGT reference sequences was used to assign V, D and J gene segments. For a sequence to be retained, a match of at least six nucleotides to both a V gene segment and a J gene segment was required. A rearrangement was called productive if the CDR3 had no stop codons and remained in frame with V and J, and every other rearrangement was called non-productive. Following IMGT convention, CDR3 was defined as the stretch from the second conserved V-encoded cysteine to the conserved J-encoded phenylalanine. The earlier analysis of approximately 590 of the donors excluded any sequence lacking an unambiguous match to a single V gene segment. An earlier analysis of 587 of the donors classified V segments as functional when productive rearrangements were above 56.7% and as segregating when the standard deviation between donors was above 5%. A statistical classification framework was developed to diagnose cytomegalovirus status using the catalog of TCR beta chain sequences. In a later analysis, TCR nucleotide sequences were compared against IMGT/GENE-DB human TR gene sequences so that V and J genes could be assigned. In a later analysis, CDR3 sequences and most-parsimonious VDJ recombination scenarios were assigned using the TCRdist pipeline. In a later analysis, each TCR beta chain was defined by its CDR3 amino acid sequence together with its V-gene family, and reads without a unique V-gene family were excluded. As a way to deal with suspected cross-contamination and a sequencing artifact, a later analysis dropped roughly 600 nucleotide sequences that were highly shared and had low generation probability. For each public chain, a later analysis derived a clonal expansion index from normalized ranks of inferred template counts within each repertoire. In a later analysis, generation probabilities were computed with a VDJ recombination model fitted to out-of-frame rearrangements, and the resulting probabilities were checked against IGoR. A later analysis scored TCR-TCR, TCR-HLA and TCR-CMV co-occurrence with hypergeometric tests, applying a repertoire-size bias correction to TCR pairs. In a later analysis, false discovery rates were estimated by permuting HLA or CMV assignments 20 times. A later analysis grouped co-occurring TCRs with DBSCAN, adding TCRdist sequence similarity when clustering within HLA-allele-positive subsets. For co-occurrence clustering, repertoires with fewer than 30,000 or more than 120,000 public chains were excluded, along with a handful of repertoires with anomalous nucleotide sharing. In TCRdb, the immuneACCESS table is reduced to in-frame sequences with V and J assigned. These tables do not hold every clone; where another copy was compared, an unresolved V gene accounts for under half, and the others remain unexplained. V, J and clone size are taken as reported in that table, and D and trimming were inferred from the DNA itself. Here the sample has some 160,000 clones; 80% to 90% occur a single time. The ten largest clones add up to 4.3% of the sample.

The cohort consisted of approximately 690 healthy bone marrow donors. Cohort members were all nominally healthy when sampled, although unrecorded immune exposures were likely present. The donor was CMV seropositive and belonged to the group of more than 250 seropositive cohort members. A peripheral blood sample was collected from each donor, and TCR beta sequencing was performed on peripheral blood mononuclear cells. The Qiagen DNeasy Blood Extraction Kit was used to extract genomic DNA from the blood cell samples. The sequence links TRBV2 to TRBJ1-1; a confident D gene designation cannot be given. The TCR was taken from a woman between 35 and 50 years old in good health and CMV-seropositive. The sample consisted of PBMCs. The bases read TGTGCCAGCAGTTCAGAGAACACTGAAGCTTTCTTT. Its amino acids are CASSSENTEAFF.